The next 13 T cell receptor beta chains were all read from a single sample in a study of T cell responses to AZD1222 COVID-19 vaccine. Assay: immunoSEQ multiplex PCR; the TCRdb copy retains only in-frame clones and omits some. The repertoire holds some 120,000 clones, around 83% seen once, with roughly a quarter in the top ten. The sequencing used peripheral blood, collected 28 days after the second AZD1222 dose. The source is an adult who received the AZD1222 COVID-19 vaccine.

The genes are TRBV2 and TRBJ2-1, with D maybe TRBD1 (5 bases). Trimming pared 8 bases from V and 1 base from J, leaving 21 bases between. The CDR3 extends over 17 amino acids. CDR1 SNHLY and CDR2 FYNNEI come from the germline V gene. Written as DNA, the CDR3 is TGTGCCAGCCTTCTAGAACAGGTCCAGGGTTCCTACAATGAGCAGTTCTTC. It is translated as CASLLEQVQGSYNEQFF.

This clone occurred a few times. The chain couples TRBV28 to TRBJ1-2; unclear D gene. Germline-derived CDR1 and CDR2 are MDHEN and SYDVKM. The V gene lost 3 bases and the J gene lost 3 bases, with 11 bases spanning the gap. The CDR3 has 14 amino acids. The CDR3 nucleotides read TGTGCCAGCAGTTTCTCCAGGCCGGACTATGGCTACACCTTC. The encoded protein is CASSFSRPDYGYTF.

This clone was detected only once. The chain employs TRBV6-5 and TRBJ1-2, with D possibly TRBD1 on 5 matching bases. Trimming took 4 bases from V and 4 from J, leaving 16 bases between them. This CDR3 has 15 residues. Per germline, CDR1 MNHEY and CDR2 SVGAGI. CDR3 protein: CASSSHHTGSYGYTF. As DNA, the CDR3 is TGTGCCAGCAGTTCTCACCATACAGGTTCCTATGGCTACACCTTC.

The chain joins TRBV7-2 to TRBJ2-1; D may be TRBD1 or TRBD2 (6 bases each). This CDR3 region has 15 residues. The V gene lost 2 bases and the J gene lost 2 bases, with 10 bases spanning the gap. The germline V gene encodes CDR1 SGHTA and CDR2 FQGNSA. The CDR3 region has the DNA TGTGCCAGCAGCTTACAGGGGACTCCCTACAATGAGCAGTTCTTC. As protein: CASSLQGTPYNEQFF. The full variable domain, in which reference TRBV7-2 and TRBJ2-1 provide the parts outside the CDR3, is GAGVSQSPSNKVTEKGKDVELRCDPISGHTALYWYRQSLGQGLEFLIYFQGNSAPDKSGLPSDRFSAERTGGSVSTLTIQRTQQEDSAVYLCASSLQGTPYNEQFFGPGTRLTVL.

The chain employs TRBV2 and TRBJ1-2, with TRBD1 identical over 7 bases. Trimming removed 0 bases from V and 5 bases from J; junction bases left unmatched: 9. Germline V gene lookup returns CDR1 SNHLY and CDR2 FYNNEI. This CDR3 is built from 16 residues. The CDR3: CASSEAQGGSGYGYTF. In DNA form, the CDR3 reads TGTGCCAGCAGTGAAGCGCAGGGGGGCAGTGGATATGGCTACACCTTC. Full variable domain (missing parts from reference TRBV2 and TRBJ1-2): EPEVTQTPSHQVTQMGQEVILRCVPISNHLYFYWYRQILGQKVEFLVSFYNNEISEKSEIFDDQFSVERPDGSNFTLKIRSTKLEDSAMYFCASSEAQGGSGYGYTFGSGTRLTVV.

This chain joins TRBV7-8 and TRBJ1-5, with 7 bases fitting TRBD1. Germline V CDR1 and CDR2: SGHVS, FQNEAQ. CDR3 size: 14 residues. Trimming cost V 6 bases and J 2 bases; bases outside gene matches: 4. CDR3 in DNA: TGTGCCAGCAGATTAACAGGGGGCAATCAGCCCCAGCATTTT. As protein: CASRLTGGNQPQHF.

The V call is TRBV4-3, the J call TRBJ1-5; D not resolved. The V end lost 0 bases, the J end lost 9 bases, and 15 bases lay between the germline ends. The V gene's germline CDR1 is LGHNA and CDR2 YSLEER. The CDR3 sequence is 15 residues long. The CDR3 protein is CASSQDSTASRPQHF. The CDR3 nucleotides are TGCGCCAGCAGCCAAGATAGTACAGCTTCGCGGCCCCAGCATTTT.

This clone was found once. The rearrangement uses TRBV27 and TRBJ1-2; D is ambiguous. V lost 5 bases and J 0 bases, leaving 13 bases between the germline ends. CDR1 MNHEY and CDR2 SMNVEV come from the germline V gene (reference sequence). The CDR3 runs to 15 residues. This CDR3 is CASSLNRLANYGYTF. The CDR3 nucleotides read TGTGCCAGCAGTCTTAACAGATTAGCTAACTATGGCTACACCTTC.

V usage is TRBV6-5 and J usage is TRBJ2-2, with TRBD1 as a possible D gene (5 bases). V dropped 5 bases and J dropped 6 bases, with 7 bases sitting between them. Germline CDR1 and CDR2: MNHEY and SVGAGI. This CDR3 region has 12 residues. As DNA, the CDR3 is TGTGCCAGCAGTCCAGGGTCCGGGGAGCTGTTTTTT. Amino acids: CASSPGSGELFF.

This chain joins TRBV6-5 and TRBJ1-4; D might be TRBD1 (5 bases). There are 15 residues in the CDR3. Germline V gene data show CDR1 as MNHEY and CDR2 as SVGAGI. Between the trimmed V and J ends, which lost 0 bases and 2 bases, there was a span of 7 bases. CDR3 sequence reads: CASSYSGTTNEKLFF. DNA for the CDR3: TGTGCCAGCAGTTACTCGGGGACGACTAATGAAAAACTGTTTTTT.

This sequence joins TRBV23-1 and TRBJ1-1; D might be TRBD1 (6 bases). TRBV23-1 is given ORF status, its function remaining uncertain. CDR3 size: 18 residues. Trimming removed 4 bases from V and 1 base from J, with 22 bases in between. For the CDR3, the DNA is TGCGCCAGCAGTCCACAGGGTCTTACCCCCTCAACGAACACTGAAGCTTTCTTT. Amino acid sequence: CASSPQGLTPSTNTEAFF.

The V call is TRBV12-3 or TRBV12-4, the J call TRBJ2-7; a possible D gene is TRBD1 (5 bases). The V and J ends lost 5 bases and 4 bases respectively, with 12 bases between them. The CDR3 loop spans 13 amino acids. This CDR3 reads CASSTGFPYEQYF. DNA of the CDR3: TGTGCCAGCAGTACAGGATTCCCATACGAGCAGTACTTC.

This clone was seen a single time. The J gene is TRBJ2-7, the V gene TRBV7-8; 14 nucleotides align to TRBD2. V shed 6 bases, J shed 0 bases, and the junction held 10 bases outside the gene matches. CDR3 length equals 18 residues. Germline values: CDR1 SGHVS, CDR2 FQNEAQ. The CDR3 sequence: CASSFRTSGGTISYEQYF. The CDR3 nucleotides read TGTGCCAGCAGTTTTCGGACTAGCGGGGGGACGATCTCCTACGAGCAGTACTTC.